What follows describes a single T cell receptor beta chain. Its target is unknown. The sample is drawn from a study of cytomegalovirus exposure and HLA in healthy donors. PCR used 60 Vbeta primers and 13 Jbeta primers. The method was immunoSEQ multiplex PCR; TCRdb's version includes in-frame clones alone and lacks a portion of them. In the table there are tens of thousands of clones, around 77% of which are singletons. The trim removed 4 bases at V and 2 bases at J, leaving 3 bases unmatched. CDR1 is MNHEY, CDR2 SVGAGI, per germline. The CDR3 consists of 14 residues. Study-wide findings and caveats: In an earlier analysis, most TCR beta V segments were productive about 87% or about 30% of the time. When a later analysis was performed, an Asian-associated ancestry cluster reportedly had fewer N-insertions than the roughly 690-donor mean. Presence/absence comparisons presumed near-even sequencing depth among donors.

Specimen: PBMCs. The sequence was obtained from a man between 45 and 60 years old in good health and CMV-seronegative. V is TRBV6-5 and J is TRBJ1-1, with 8 bases identical to TRBD1. This CDR3 reads CASSLTGANTEAFF. The CDR3 DNA sequence: TGTGCCAGCAGTTTGACAGGGGCCAACACTGAAGCTTTCTTT.